A single sample is the source of the 25 T cell receptor beta chains below, sequenced in a study of cytomegalovirus exposure and HLA in healthy donors. PCR primers comprised 60 Vbeta and 13 Jbeta primers. Assay: immunoSEQ multiplex PCR; the TCRdb copy retains only in-frame clones and omits some. Here the sample spans fewer than 150,000 clones, over 50% being singletons. Sequencing was performed on PBMCs. Receptors were obtained from a human donor in good health.

This clone was seen a few times. This chain links TRBV10-3 with TRBJ1-5; 7 positions agree with TRBD1. From germline, CDR1 is ENHRY and CDR2 SYGVKD. The CDR3 contains 14 residues. V lost 6 bases and J lost 5; bases outside the gene matches: 7. CDR3 residues: CAIRAQGEDQPQHF. In DNA form, the CDR3 reads TGTGCCATCAGGGCCCAGGGGGAAGATCAGCCCCAGCATTTT.

This chain links TRBV18 with TRBJ2-5; 8 nucleotides align to TRBD1. This CDR3 contains 14 residues. Germline lookup yields CDR1 KGHSH and CDR2 LQKENI. The trim removed 4 bases at V and 5 bases at J, leaving 6 bases unmatched. CDR3 sequence: CASSRAGGVETQYF. The CDR3 DNA sequence: TGTGCCAGCTCACGTGCAGGGGGCGTGGAGACCCAGTACTTC.

This clone was counted a few times. J is TRBJ2-1 and V is TRBV28, with 7 positions matching TRBD2. Losses at the gene ends were 8 bases for V and 4 bases for J; bases not matched to a gene: 8. The CDR3 runs to 14 residues. Germline CDR1 reads MDHEN; CDR2 reads SYDVKM. CDR3 amino acids: CASLRLAEYNEQFF. In DNA form, the CDR3 reads TGTGCCAGCCTGCGGCTAGCGGAGTACAATGAGCAGTTCTTC.

The chain employs TRBV11-2 and TRBJ2-7; 9 bases fit TRBD1. The CDR3 sequence is 14 residues long. Germline assignment: CDR1 SGHAT and CDR2 FQNNGV. Trimming cost V 4 bases and J 3 bases; bases outside gene matches: 4. The CDR3 region is CASSYRDRVYEQYF. The CDR3 DNA follows: TGTGCCAGCAGCTACCGGGACAGGGTCTACGAGCAGTACTTC.

In the case of this clone: The same CDR3 can be traced to other DNA sequences in this sample. V is TRBV6-5 and J is TRBJ1-5; weak D call: TRBD1 (5 bases). V gave up 5 bases and J gave up 5 bases, with 13 bases separating them. The V gene's germline CDR1 is MNHEY and CDR2 SVGAGI. The CDR3 runs 14 residues. In nucleotides, the CDR3 is TGTGCCAGCAGTCCCCAGGGTGCGGATCAGCCCCAGCATTTT. This codes for CASSPQGADQPQHF.

The rearrangement links TRBV2 to TRBJ2-7, with 7 bases matching TRBD2. Germline CDR1 SNHLY, CDR2 FYNNEI. CDR3 size: 15 residues. Trimming cost V 1 base and J 3 bases; bases outside gene matches: 6. CDR3 sequence (DNA): TGTGCCAGCAGTGAAGAGCTAGCGGAGAGCTACGAGCAGTACTTC. Its translation is CASSEELAESYEQYF.

The rearrangement links TRBV28 to TRBJ1-1; perhaps TRBD1 as D (6 bases). With 3 bases removed from V and 6 bases from J, the gap between germline ends came to 11 bases. Germline CDR1 MDHEN, CDR2 SYDVKM. This CDR3 spans 13 amino acids. CDR3 DNA: TGTGCCAGCAGTTTGATGGGGGCCCCTGAAGCTTTCTTT. Protein product: CASSLMGAPEAFF.

This clone was found a few times. This rearrangement joins TRBV15 to TRBJ2-1; the D gene is possibly TRBD1 (6 bases). This CDR3 spans 14 amino acids. Per the germline V gene, CDR1 is LNHNV and CDR2 is YYDKDF (reference sequence). Trimming removed 5 bases from V and 5 bases from J, with 13 bases in between. CDR3 nucleotide sequence: TGTGCCACCAGCCCGGCAGGGGCGAACAATGAGCAGTTCTTC. It yields the protein CATSPAGANNEQFF.

The chain couples TRBV11-3 to TRBJ2-1; 8 bases align to TRBD2. The CDR3 covers 15 residues. Germline values: CDR1 SGHNT, CDR2 YENEEA. The trim removed 2 bases at V and 2 bases at J, leaving 2 bases unmatched. DNA for the CDR3: TGTGCCAGCAGCTTAACGGGAGGGCCCTACAATGAGCAGTTCTTC. Its translation: CASSLTGGPYNEQFF.

This clone was found a few times. The chain joins TRBV5-1 to TRBJ1-2; D perhaps matches TRBD1 (6 bases). This CDR3 is built from 14 residues. Trimming pared 0 bases from V and 7 bases from J, leaving 13 bases between. Germline V CDR1 and CDR2: SGHRS, YFSETQ. The CDR3 DNA sequence: TGCGCCAGCAGCTTGGAATACAGGGAGGGTGGCTACACCTTC. As protein: CASSLEYREGGYTF.

The chain links TRBV2 to TRBJ1-5; D perhaps matches TRBD1 (6 bases). CDR1 is SNHLY, CDR2 FYNNEI, per germline. Trimming shortened V by 5 bases and J by 1 base, and 9 bases separated the two germline ends. CDR3 size: 14 residues. As DNA, the CDR3 is TGTGCCAGCAGTTTGAGGGGGAGCAATCAGCCCCAGCATTTT. Its translation: CASSLRGSNQPQHF.

The chain is built from TRBV5-1 and TRBJ1-2, with D unclear. Germline loops: CDR1 SGHRS, CDR2 YFSETQ. The V end lost 0 bases, the J end lost 6 bases, and 12 bases lay between the germline ends. The CDR3 consists of 14 residues. The CDR3 here is CASSLERPTDGYTF. Here the CDR3 DNA reads TGCGCCAGCAGCTTGGAGCGCCCAACGGATGGCTACACCTTC.

J is TRBJ2-3 and V is TRBV9, with 12 nucleotides matching TRBD2. CDR3 length equals 15 residues. Germline lookup yields CDR1 SGDLS and CDR2 YYNGEE. J was trimmed by 3 bases and V by 6 bases; bases with no gene match: 5. This CDR3 is CASTLAGGLTDTQYF. CDR3 DNA: TGTGCCAGCACCCTAGCGGGAGGGCTAACAGATACGCAGTATTTT. Supplemented by reference TRBV9 and TRBJ2-3, the full variable domain reads DSGVTQTPKHLITATGQRVTLRCSPRSGDLSVYWYQQSLDQGLQFLIQYYNGEERAKGNILERFSAQQFPDLHSELNLSSLELGDSALYFCASTLAGGLTDTQYFGPGTRLTVL.

CDR3 in amino acids: CASSLTGLAAYEQYF. Here the CDR3 DNA reads TGCGCCAGCAGCTTAACGGGACTAGCGGCCTACGAGCAGTACTTC. The chain has TRBV5-1 and TRBJ2-7; TRBD2 matches 11 bases. This CDR3 comprises 15 residues. The germline gives CDR1 SGHRS, CDR2 YFSETQ. V dropped 2 bases and J dropped 2; count of bases not matched to a gene: 3.

The V call is TRBV9, the J call TRBJ2-6; 7 bases line up with TRBD2. CDR3 length equals 16 residues. J lost 0 bases, V lost 2 bases, and 2 bases had no gene match. Germline V CDR1 and CDR2: SGDLS, YYNGEE. CDR3 DNA: TGTGCCAGCAGCGTGGGGGGGGGCTCTGGGGCCAACGTCCTGACTTTC. Translated, it gives CASSVGGGSGANVLTF.

The chain recombines TRBV27 with TRBJ2-7; 9 nucleotides align to TRBD2. Germline CDR1 and CDR2: MNHEY and SMNVEV (reference sequence). The CDR3 runs to 16 residues. V lost 8 bases and J lost 5; bases outside the gene matches: 16. As DNA, the CDR3 is TGTGCCAGCGGTAAAGGCGGGAGGGCCTCTAAGAACGAGCAGTACTTC. It codes for CASGKGGRASKNEQYF.

The chain has TRBV19 and TRBJ2-7, with a tentative D call TRBD1 (6 bases). CDR1 is LNHDA, CDR2 SQIVND, per germline (reference sequence). V lost 7 bases and J 0 bases, leaving 10 bases between the germline ends. This CDR3 comprises 13 residues. In nucleotides, the CDR3 is TGTGCCAGTATGGACAGTAACTCCTACGAGCAGTACTTC. This encodes CASMDSNSYEQYF.

The chain combines TRBV2 with TRBJ2-7; 7 bases fit TRBD1. V dropped 6 bases and J dropped 1; count of bases not matched to a gene: 6. The V gene's germline CDR1 is SNHLY and CDR2 FYNNEI. This CDR3 region has 14 residues. In DNA, the CDR3 is TGTGCCAGCAGAAAACAGGGGCCTTCCTACGAGCAGTACTTC. It codes for CASRKQGPSYEQYF.

The chain employs TRBV5-5 and TRBJ2-5; 9 bases align to TRBD2. With 1 base clipped from V and 4 bases from J, the junction kept 2 bases outside the gene matches. CDR1 SGHKS and CDR2 YYEKEE come from the germline V gene (reference sequence). The CDR3 has 14 amino acids. In DNA, the CDR3 is TGTGCCAGCAGCTTGTCAGCGGGAGGAGAGACCCAGTACTTC. Translating it yields CASSLSAGGETQYF.

The chain employs TRBV29-1 and TRBJ2-1; D is perhaps TRBD2 (6 bases). This CDR3 has 12 residues. Germline values: CDR1 SQVTM, CDR2 ANQGSEA. V lost 4 bases and J 4 bases, leaving 8 bases between the germline ends. CDR3 region: CSVGDWYNEQFF. DNA of the CDR3: TGCAGCGTTGGGGACTGGTACAATGAGCAGTTCTTC.

The rearrangement joins TRBV6-5 to TRBJ1-2, with TRBD1 identical over 8 bases. After removal of 5 bases from V and 7 bases from J, the junction contained 9 bases not matched to a gene. The CDR3 is made up of 14 amino acids. Germline V lookup: CDR1 MNHEY, CDR2 SVGAGI. CDR3 sequence (DNA): TGTGCCAGCAGTCCCAGCGACAGGGGAATTGGCTACACCTTC. As protein: CASSPSDRGIGYTF.

This clone was detected only once. CDR3 DNA: TGTGCCAGCAGTGGAGGGATAGCGGGAGGGGACGAGACCCAGTACTTC. Translated: CASSGGIAGGDETQYF. The chain recombines TRBV2 with TRBJ2-5; 11 bases match TRBD2. Germline trimming cut 4 bases from V and 5 bases from J; bases unmatched to any gene: 9. From germline, CDR1 is SNHLY and CDR2 FYNNEI. This CDR3 has 16 amino acids.

There are a few counts of this clone. V gene TRBV25-1 combines with J gene TRBJ2-5; 9 bases fit TRBD1. CDR1 and CDR2 from the germline V gene are MGHDK and SYGVNS. This CDR3 has 15 amino acids. The V gene end was trimmed by 1 base and the J gene end by 5 bases; junction bases not matched to a gene: 5. The CDR3: CASSESTGGRETQYF. The CDR3 bases are TGTGCCAGCAGTGAATCAACAGGGGGCAGGGAGACCCAGTACTTC.

This sequence joins TRBV18 and TRBJ2-3; D is undetermined. The germline V gene has CDR1 KGHSH and CDR2 LQKENI. V lost 4 bases and J lost 0, with 5 bases in between. This CDR3 is built from 13 residues. The DNA for the CDR3 is TGTGCCAGCTCACTCCATAGCACAGATACGCAGTATTTT. This sequence encodes CASSLHSTDTQYF.

The chain carries TRBV7-9 and TRBJ2-7; 8 positions agree with TRBD2. The V gene end was trimmed by 2 bases and the J gene end by 2 bases; junction bases not matched to a gene: 14. The CDR3 is 18 residues long. Germline-derived CDR1 and CDR2 are SEHNR and FQNEAQ (reference sequence). This chain's CDR3 is CASSLSPPLAAQTYEQYF. CDR3 DNA sequence: TGTGCCAGCAGCTTATCGCCCCCACTAGCGGCCCAAACCTACGAGCAGTACTTC.